This TCR beta chain derives from a study of blood T cells in healthy people across ages. This CDR3 comprises 14 residues. The V gene end was trimmed by 6 bases and the J gene end by 8 bases; junction bases not matched to a gene: 10. Per germline, CDR1 SGHAT and CDR2 FQNNGV. It was with a sample-barcoded 5' primer and a J-beta primer mix that a second PCR of roughly 7 to 12 cycles was run. Every cDNA molecule bore a tag from a template-switch adaptor containing 12 random nucleotides. Each single sample gave us at least 2.5 million CDR3-containing paired-end reads. MiXCR, run by TCRdb on the 5' RACE reads, gives a single entry per CDR3 protein. The sample contains 1,500,000 or so distinct CDR3 sequences, around 59% of which appear only once. Overall study results and limits: Among long-lived donors, naive CD4+ cells were more numerous and diversity higher than in aged donors.

With regard to this clonotype: Its antigen is unidentified.

Ranging in age from about 6 to 95, the donors were healthy Caucasian individuals from Russia. The chain links TRBV11-2 to TRBJ2-1; TRBD1 matches at 7 bases. Sequenced input: blood. This receptor was identified in a man younger than 35 in good health. For the CDR3, the DNA is TGTGCCAGCAGGATAACAGGGGCTGGGGATGAGCAGTTCTTC. Its translation: CASRITGAGDEQFF.